Listed here are 26 T cell receptor beta chains from one sample, sequenced in a study of blood T cell repertoires in COVID-19. The assay was immunoSEQ multiplex PCR, and TCRdb's table has in-frame clones only and misses some. The sample shows 120,000 or so clones, around two thirds of them seen only once. What was sequenced was peripheral blood. The receptor source for this set is a woman aged 70-85 years with acute or convalescent COVID-19.

The chain links TRBV27 to TRBJ1-3, with D unresolved. In germline, CDR1 is MNHEY, CDR2 SMNVEV (reference sequence). This CDR3 contains 13 residues. Trimming removed 6 bases from V and 5 bases from J, with 11 bases in between. In DNA, the CDR3 is TGTGCCAGCAGACCCCTCGAGAGAAACACCATATATTTT. This encodes CASRPLERNTIYF.

This clone was detected many times. V is TRBV10-3 and J is TRBJ1-5; D is uncertain. Trimming stripped 6 bases from V and 4 bases from J, with 16 bases between. Per the germline V gene, CDR1 is ENHRY and CDR2 is SYGVKD. This CDR3 contains 15 residues. The CDR3 nucleotides are TGTGCCATCAGAGACGGACGGACTGTAAATCAGCCCCAGCATTTT. Protein product: CAIRDGRTVNQPQHF.

The J gene is TRBJ1-6, the V gene TRBV7-2; no clear D. This CDR3 has 14 residues. Per germline, CDR1 SGHTA and CDR2 FQGNSA. V shed 4 bases and J shed 4 bases, with 8 bases lying between them. This chain's CDR3 is CASSYSIYNSPLHF. The CDR3 nucleotides are TGTGCCAGCAGCTACAGCATTTATAATTCACCCCTCCACTTT.

The V and J genes are TRBV6-2 or TRBV6-3 and TRBJ2-1, with 12 positions matching TRBD1. The CDR3 has 14 amino acids. J was trimmed by 10 bases and V by 5 bases; bases with no gene match: 6. CDR1 and CDR2 (germline): MNHEY, SVGEGT. CDR3 residues: CASSRDRGLREQFF. In DNA, the CDR3 is TGTGCCAGCAGTAGGGACAGGGGGCTTCGGGAGCAGTTCTTC.

This chain uses TRBV6-5 with TRBJ2-7; D is ambiguous. CDR1 MNHEY and CDR2 SVGAGI come from the germline V gene. The CDR3 length is 14 residues. V was pared by 7 bases and J by 2 bases, with 15 bases between. CDR3 coding DNA: TGTGCCAGCATGCGAATGGCAGCGACCTACGAGCAGTACTTC. This codes for CASMRMAATYEQYF.

V is TRBV19 and J is TRBJ2-2, with TRBD2 matching over 8 bases. The CDR3 consists of 15 residues. V was clipped by 7 bases and J by 5 bases; unmatched bases: 9. Germline loops: CDR1 LNHDA, CDR2 SQIVND (reference sequence). Written as DNA, the CDR3 is TGTGCCAGTACTAACGGGGGGGCCGGGACCGGGGAGCTGTTTTTT. It codes for CASTNGGAGTGELFF.

The V call is TRBV4-3, the J call TRBJ2-5, with D tentatively TRBD1 (5 bases). The CDR3 extends over 16 amino acids. V lost 0 bases to trimming and J lost 4 bases, with 15 bases between them. Germline V lookup: CDR1 LGHNA, CDR2 YSLEER. The CDR3 here is CASSQDGSLGPETQYF. In DNA form, the CDR3 reads TGCGCCAGCAGCCAAGATGGATCGTTGGGGCCAGAGACCCAGTACTTC.

The chain links TRBV19 to TRBJ2-5, with 10 bases aligning to TRBD2. The CDR3 has 14 residues. Per germline, CDR1 LNHDA and CDR2 SQIVND (reference sequence). V dropped 5 bases and J dropped 7; count of bases not matched to a gene: 7. The CDR3 reads CASSPQRGGGTQYF. Here the CDR3 DNA reads TGTGCCAGTAGTCCCCAGCGGGGGGGTGGGACCCAGTACTTC. The full variable domain, with the rest looked up from reference TRBV19 and TRBJ2-5, is DGGITQSPKYLFRKEGQNVTLSCEQNLNHDAMYWYRQDPGQGLRLIYYSQIVNDFQKGDIAEGYSVSREKKESFPLTVTSAQKNPTAFYLCASSPQRGGGTQYFGPGTRLLVL.

The rearrangement joins TRBV6-5 to TRBJ1-3; 11 bases fit TRBD1. Germline CDR1 and CDR2: MNHEY and SVGAGI. V lost 4 bases to trimming and J lost 4 bases; unmatched junction nucleotides: 3. The CDR3 length is 15 residues. The CDR3 here is CASSWDRGVGNTIYF. CDR3 DNA: TGTGCCAGCAGTTGGGACAGGGGGGTCGGAAACACCATATATTTT.

This clone came up many times. This chain joins TRBV28 and TRBJ2-7, with 8 nucleotides matching TRBD2. V dropped 7 bases and J dropped 4; count of bases not matched to a gene: 15. CDR3 length: 16 residues. Germline CDR1 reads MDHEN; CDR2 reads SYDVKM. The CDR3, as DNA: TGTGCCAGCACCTCAGCGGGGGTAGCGGGAACTTACGAGCAGTACTTC. Amino acid sequence: CASTSAGVAGTYEQYF.

The chain carries TRBV9 and TRBJ2-5; TRBD2 agrees at 8 bases. The CDR3 is made up of 14 amino acids. The V and J ends lost 3 bases and 3 bases, in that order; junction bases with no gene match: 4. Germline CDR1 reads SGDLS; CDR2 reads YYNGEE. CDR3 loop: CASSGGLVEETQYF. The CDR3 DNA follows: TGTGCCAGCAGCGGGGGACTAGTGGAAGAGACCCAGTACTTC.

The chain has TRBV3-1 (or the pseudogene TRBV3-2) and TRBJ1-3; TRBD1 matches at 7 bases. This CDR3 spans 14 amino acids. After removal of 6 bases from V and 1 base from J, the junction contained 3 bases not matched to a gene. The germline gives CDR1 LGHDT, CDR2 YNNKEL (reference sequence). Here the CDR3 reads CASRRQGSGNTIYF. As DNA, the CDR3 is TGTGCCAGCAGGAGACAGGGATCTGGAAACACCATATATTTT.

The chain employs TRBV4-1 and TRBJ1-1, with unresolved D. The CDR3 runs 13 residues. The germline V gene encodes CDR1 MGHRA and CDR2 YSYEKL. Trimming shortened V by 3 bases and J by 3 bases, and 8 bases separated the two germline ends. Here the CDR3 DNA reads TGCGCCAGCAGCCAGACGACTTACACTGAAGCTTTCTTT. It encodes CASSQTTYTEAFF.

V gene TRBV7-9 combines with J gene TRBJ2-1, with D possibly matching TRBD2 (6 bases). Per germline, CDR1 SEHNR and CDR2 FQNEAQ (reference sequence). This CDR3 spans 15 amino acids. The V and J ends lost 1 base and 6 bases respectively, with 13 bases between them. This CDR3 is CASSLEVSSVNEQFF. CDR3 bases: TGTGCCAGCAGCTTAGAAGTTTCTAGCGTCAATGAGCAGTTCTTC.

The rearrangement uses TRBV24-1 and TRBJ2-3; 12 positions agree with TRBD2. V trimming: 4 bases; J trimming: 5 bases; junction bases outside the gene matches: 3. Germline V CDR1 and CDR2: KGHDR, SFDVKD. The CDR3 spans 15 residues. CDR3 DNA: TGTGCCACCAGTGAGGCTAGCGGGAGGGAAGATACGCAGTATTTT. Residues: CATSEASGREDTQYF.

The genes are TRBV28 and TRBJ2-7, with a possible D match to TRBD1 (6 bases). Germline V CDR1 and CDR2: MDHEN, SYDVKM. V dropped 3 bases and J dropped 3 bases, with 12 bases sitting between them. The CDR3 has 14 residues. CDR3 in amino acids: CASSLGLGGYEQYF. CDR3 in DNA: TGTGCCAGCAGTTTGGGGCTAGGGGGCTACGAGCAGTACTTC.

This clone occurred a few times. The rearrangement links TRBV7-2 to TRBJ1-2; perhaps TRBD1 as D (5 bases). Germline CDR1 reads SGHTA; CDR2 reads FQGNSA. The germline V and J ends were trimmed by 1 base and 3 bases, with 9 bases remaining between them. This CDR3 region has 14 residues. In nucleotides, the CDR3 is TGTGCCAGCAGCTTAGGGGGCAGAGACTATGGCTACACCTTC. Protein: CASSLGGRDYGYTF. The variable domain in full, with the rest retrieved from reference TRBV7-2 and TRBJ1-2, is GAGVSQSPSNKVTEKGKDVELRCDPISGHTALYWYRQSLGQGLEFLIYFQGNSAPDKSGLPSDRFSAERTGGSVSTLTIQRTQQEDSAVYLCASSLGGRDYGYTFGSGTRLTVV.

This clone came up once. The DNA of the CDR3 is TGTGCCAGCAGAAAAAGCGGGAGGAGCACAGATACGCAGTATTTT. It specifies CASRKSGRSTDTQYF. The chain has TRBV6-5 and TRBJ2-3; 9 nucleotides agree with TRBD2. Germline values: CDR1 MNHEY, CDR2 SVGAGI. The V and J ends lost 6 bases and 0 bases, in that order; junction bases with no gene match: 4. There are 15 residues in the CDR3.

The rearrangement links TRBV4-3 to TRBJ2-7; TRBD1 matches at 9 bases. The CDR3 covers 15 residues. Germline CDR1 is LGHNA and CDR2 is YSLEER. J was trimmed by 2 bases and V by 4 bases; bases with no gene match: 6. In nucleotides, the CDR3 is TGCGCCAGCAGCCTGGAGACAGGGGGACCCTACGAGCAGTACTTC. This gives the protein CASSLETGGPYEQYF.

This clone came up a few times. This chain joins TRBV2 and TRBJ1-2; TRBD1 agrees at 9 bases. V gave up 4 bases and J gave up 5 bases; unmatched junction bases: 8. The CDR3 has 15 amino acids. Germline V gives CDR1 SNHLY, CDR2 FYNNEI. CDR3 nucleotide sequence: TGTGCCAGCAGTGCCCGGGACAGGGACCCATATGGCTACACCTTC. Residues: CASSARDRDPYGYTF. The full variable domain, in which reference TRBV2 and TRBJ1-2 provide the parts outside the CDR3, is EPEVTQTPSHQVTQMGQEVILRCVPISNHLYFYWYRQILGQKVEFLVSFYNNEISEKSEIFDDQFSVERPDGSNFTLKIRSTKLEDSAMYFCASSARDRDPYGYTFGSGTRLTVV.

This chain links TRBV28 with TRBJ2-1, with 9 bases identical to TRBD1. Germline CDR1 is MDHEN and CDR2 is SYDVKM. The ends lost 4 bases at V and 3 bases at J; junction bases unmatched: 16. CDR3 length: 19 amino acids. In DNA, the CDR3 is TGTGCCAGCAGTTCCTCCTGGACAGGGGCCGGATCTGTCTACAATGAGCAGTTCTTC. Residues: CASSSSWTGAGSVYNEQFF.

The chain recombines TRBV6-6 with TRBJ1-2; 8 bases map to TRBD1. Germline V gene sequence: CDR1 MNHNY, CDR2 SVGAGI (reference sequence). V was clipped by 2 bases and J by 4 bases; unmatched bases: 9. This CDR3 region has 16 residues. The CDR3 sequence: CASSYPRQGSFYGYTF. The CDR3 DNA reads TGTGCCAGCAGTTACCCTAGACAGGGGTCCTTCTATGGCTACACCTTC.

This chain joins TRBV4-1 and TRBJ2-1; 7 bases are shared with TRBD2. Germline V gives CDR1 MGHRA, CDR2 YSYEKL. This CDR3 is built from 16 residues. Unmatched junction bases numbered 3, after V lost 0 bases and J lost 1 base. CDR3 loop: CASSQETSRSYNEQFF. CDR3 in DNA: TGCGCCAGCAGCCAAGAGACTAGCCGGTCCTACAATGAGCAGTTCTTC.

V is TRBV5-1 and J is TRBJ2-5, with D possibly TRBD1 on 7 matching bases. Germline CDR1 is SGHRS and CDR2 is YFSETQ. The CDR3 consists of 15 residues. V lost 1 base and J 4 bases, leaving 14 bases between the germline ends. The CDR3 DNA follows: TGCGCCAGCAGCTTGTCAGGGGGGAGTGGAGAGACCCAGTACTTC. Its translation: CASSLSGGSGETQYF.

The rearrangement joins TRBV7-9 to TRBJ1-6, with 7 bases identical to TRBD1. Unmatched junction bases numbered 8, after V lost 3 bases and J lost 6 bases. There are 16 residues in the CDR3. The germline CDR1 and CDR2 sequences are SEHNR and FQNEAQ (reference sequence). The CDR3 here is CASSLTGLVFNSPLHF. The CDR3 region has the DNA TGTGCCAGCAGCTTGACAGGGCTGGTCTTTAATTCACCCCTCCACTTT.

This clone was detected only once. The chain couples TRBV20-1 to TRBJ2-3; a possible D gene is TRBD2 (6 bases). Germline V gene lookup returns CDR1 DFQATT and CDR2 SNEGSKA (reference sequence). Trimming stripped 3 bases from V and 0 bases from J, with 13 bases between. The length of the CDR3 is 15 residues. Here the CDR3 DNA reads TGCAGTGCTAGTTGGGGCGGGACTAGCACAGATACGCAGTATTTT. Amino acids: CSASWGGTSTDTQYF.